The rows below give T cell receptor beta chains drawn from one sample of a study of OX40 agonist ivuxolimab in advanced cancers. Profiling relied on immunoSEQ multiplex PCR, and the TCRdb table lists in-frame clones only, not all of them. The data show tens of thousands of clones, with roughly 93% seen just once and less than 20% held by the top ten. The sequenced sample was CD4+ or CD8+ T cells sorted from blood, obtained in a trial of the OX40 agonist ivuxolimab. The receptors were sampled from an adult with an advanced solid tumor such as melanoma, head and neck, liver or kidney cancer. Both conserved end residues are part of each CDR3. A D gene is named only where the DNA matches it firmly.

>TRBJ1-1|-|TRBV11-2
TGTGCCAGCAGCTTACAGGGAACCCGGAACACTGAAGCTTTCTTT
CASSLQGTRNTEAFF
>TRBJ2-7|TRBD1|TRBV7-9
TGTGCCAGCAGCCACGTACAGGGGGGACAGGGAATTTTGTACTTC
CASSHVQGGQGILYF
>TRBJ2-1|-|TRBV4-3
TGCGCCAGCAGCCAACCCTATGATCAACTCCACAATGAGCAGTTCTTC
CASSQPYDQLHNEQFF
>TRBJ2-3|TRBD1|TRBV2
TGTGCCAGCAGTGAAGCGGGACAGGCAGATACGCAGTATTTT
CASSEAGQADTQYF
>TRBJ2-7|-|TRBV27
TGTGCCAGCAGTCCGACCTCTTTCGAGCAGTACTTC
CASSPTSFEQYF
>TRBJ2-5|TRBD1|TRBV2
TGTGCCAGCCCCGGGACAGGGCCATCGGAGACCCAGTACTTC
CASPGTGPSETQYF
>TRBJ2-7|-|TRBV15
TGTGCCACCAGCAGAGATCTCGGGGATAGAGGCGAGCAGTACTTC
CATSRDLGDRGEQYF
>TRBJ1-5|-|TRBV4-3
TGCGCCAGCAGCCAAGATTGGGGCAGTAGCAATCAGCCCCAGCATTTT
CASSQDWGSSNQPQHF
>TRBJ2-7|-|TRBV6-1
TGTGCCAGCACCGGCTACGAGCAGTACTTC
CASTGYEQYF
>TRBJ2-3|-|TRBV14
TGTGCCAGCAGCCCCGTAATAGCGGTATTCACAGATACGCAGTATTTT
CASSPVIAVFTDTQYF
>TRBJ1-1|-|TRBV6-5
TGTGCCAGCAGTTTTGGGGGGTCGCCCACTGAAGCTTTCTTT
CASSFGGSPTEAFF
>TRBJ1-5|-|TRBV28
TGTGCCAGCAGCCCTTTTGGCCTGGGCAATCAGCCCCAGCATTTT
CASSPFGLGNQPQHF
>TRBJ1-2|-|TRBV9
TGTGCCAGCAGCGTAGGGCAGACCAACTATGGCTACACCTTC
CASSVGQTNYGYTF
>TRBJ1-2|-|TRBV4-1
TGCGCCAGCAGCCTTCGGACTGGGGGCGGGGGATATTATGGCTACACCTTC
CASSLRTGGGGYYGYTF
>TRBJ2-3|-|TRBV5-3
TGTGCCAGCAGCTTAGGATTGAATACGCAGTATTTT
CASSLGLNTQYF
>TRBJ2-5|-|TRBV4-3
TGCGCCAGCAGCCAAGACGGTGGGGAGACCCAGTACTTC
CASSQDGGETQYF
>TRBJ1-1|-|TRBV7-9
TGTGCCAGCAGCTTTTGGACGGATGAAGCTTTCTTT
CASSFWTDEAFF
>TRBJ1-1|-|TRBV27
TGTGCCAGCAGTTCATACCCCAGGGGCACTGAAGCTTTCTTT
CASSSYPRGTEAFF
>TRBJ2-3|-|TRBV7-6
TGTGCCAGCAGCTTAGGTCTTTCAGATACGCAGTATTTT
CASSLGLSDTQYF
>TRBJ2-1|TRBD2|TRBV2
TGTGCCAGCAGTCCCCTGGTCTTCGTGGGAGCGGGGTCGAATGAGCAGTTCTTC
CASSPLVFVGAGSNEQFF
>TRBJ2-7|TRBD1|TRBV11-2
TGTGCCAGCGACAATACAGGGGGGCCCTACGAGCAGTACTTC
CASDNTGGPYEQYF
>TRBJ2-1|-|TRBV4-3
TGCGCCAGCAGCCACCCGAGACAGGGCACGGGGGACAATGAGCAGTTCTTC
CASSHPRQGTGDNEQFF
>TRBJ1-1|TRBD1|TRBV4-1
TGCGCCAGCAGCCGTCTAGGGACAGGGGGTTCGGCTTTCTTT
CASSRLGTGGSAFF
>TRBJ2-7|-|TRBV7-9
TGTGCCAGCAGCTTAGCGGTGGGACTCACCGCCTACGAGCAGTACTTC
CASSLAVGLTAYEQYF